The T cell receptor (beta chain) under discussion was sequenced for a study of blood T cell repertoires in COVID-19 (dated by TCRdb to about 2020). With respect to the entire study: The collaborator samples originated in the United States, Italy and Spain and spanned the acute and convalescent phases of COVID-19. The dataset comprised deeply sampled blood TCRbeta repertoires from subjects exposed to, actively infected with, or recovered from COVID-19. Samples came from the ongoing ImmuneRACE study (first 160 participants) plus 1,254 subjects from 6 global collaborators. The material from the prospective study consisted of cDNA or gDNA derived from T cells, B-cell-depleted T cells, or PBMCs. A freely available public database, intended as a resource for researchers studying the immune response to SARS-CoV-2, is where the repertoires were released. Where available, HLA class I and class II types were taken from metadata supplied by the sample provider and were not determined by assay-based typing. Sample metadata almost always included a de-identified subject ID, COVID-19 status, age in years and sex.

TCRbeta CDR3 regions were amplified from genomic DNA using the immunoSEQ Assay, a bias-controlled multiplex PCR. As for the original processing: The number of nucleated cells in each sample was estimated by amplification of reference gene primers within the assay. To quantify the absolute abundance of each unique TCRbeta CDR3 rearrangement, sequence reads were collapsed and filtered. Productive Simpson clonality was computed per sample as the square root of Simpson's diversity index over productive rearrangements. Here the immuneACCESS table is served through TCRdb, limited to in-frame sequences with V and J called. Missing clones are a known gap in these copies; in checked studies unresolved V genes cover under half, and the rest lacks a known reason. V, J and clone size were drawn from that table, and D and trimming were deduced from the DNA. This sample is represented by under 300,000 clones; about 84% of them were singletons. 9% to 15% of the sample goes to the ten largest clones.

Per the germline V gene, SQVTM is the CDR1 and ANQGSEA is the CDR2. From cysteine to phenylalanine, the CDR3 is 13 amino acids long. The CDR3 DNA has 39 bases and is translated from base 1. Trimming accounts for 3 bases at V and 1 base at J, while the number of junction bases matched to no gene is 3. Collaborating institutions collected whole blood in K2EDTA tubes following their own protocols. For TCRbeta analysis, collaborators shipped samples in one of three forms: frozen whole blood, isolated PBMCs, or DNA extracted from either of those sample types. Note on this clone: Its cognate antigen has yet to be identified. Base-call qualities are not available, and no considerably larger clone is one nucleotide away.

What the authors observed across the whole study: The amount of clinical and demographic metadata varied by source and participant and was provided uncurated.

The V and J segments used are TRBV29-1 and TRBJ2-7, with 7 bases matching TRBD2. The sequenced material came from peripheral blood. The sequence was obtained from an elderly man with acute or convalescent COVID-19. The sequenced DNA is TGCAGCGTTGATGGGGAGGGATCCTACGAGCAGTACTTC. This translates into CSVDGEGSYEQYF.